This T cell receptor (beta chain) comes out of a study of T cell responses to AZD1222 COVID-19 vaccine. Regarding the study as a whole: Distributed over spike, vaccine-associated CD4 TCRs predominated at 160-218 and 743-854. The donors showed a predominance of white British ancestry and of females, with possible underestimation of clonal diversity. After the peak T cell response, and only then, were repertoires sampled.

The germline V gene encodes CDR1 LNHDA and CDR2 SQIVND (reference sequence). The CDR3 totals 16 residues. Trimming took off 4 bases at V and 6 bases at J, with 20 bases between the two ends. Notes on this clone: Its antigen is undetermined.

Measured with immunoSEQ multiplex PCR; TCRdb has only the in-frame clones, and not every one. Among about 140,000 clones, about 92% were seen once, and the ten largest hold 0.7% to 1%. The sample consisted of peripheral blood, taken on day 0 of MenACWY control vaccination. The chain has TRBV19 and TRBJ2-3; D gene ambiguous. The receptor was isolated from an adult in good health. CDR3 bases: TGTGCCAGTAGTAGTCTAAGGTCTATCGAGGCGGATACGCAGTATTTT. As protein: CASSSLRSIEADTQYF.